These 28 T cell receptor beta chains were all obtained from the same sample, sequenced in a study of blood T cell repertoires in COVID-19. The protocol was immunoSEQ multiplex PCR, while the TCRdb copy is restricted to in-frame clones and leaves out a portion. The repertoire includes 150,000 or so clones, around 76% of them detected once, and roughly 9.1% sits in the top ten. Material for sequencing was peripheral blood. These receptors originate from a woman aged 70-85 years with acute or convalescent COVID-19.

This sequence joins TRBV21-1 and TRBJ2-7; the table's D call of TRBD2 was not tested on the DNA. TRBV21-1 represents a pseudogene. This CDR3 is built from 17 residues. The CDR3 sequence is CASSKDGAGLPSYEQYF. CDR3 nucleotide sequence: TGTGCCAGCAGCAAAGATGGGGCGGGGCTACCTTCCTACGAGCAGTACTTC.

The chain is built from TRBV7-9 and TRBJ2-3, with 8 bases aligning to TRBD2. The CDR3 loop spans 18 amino acids. J lost 4 bases, V lost 0 bases, and 12 bases had no gene match. Germline V CDR1 and CDR2: SEHNR, FQNEAQ (reference sequence). CDR3 bases: TGTGCCAGCAGCTTAGCTAAATCGAGCGGGGGAGCAGCAGATACGCAGTATTTT. Translating it yields CASSLAKSSGGAADTQYF.

The table lists this clone with a count of one. This chain links TRBV30 with TRBJ1-3; D is ambiguous. Trimming removed 4 bases from V and 0 bases from J, with 10 bases in between. The CDR3 is 14 residues long. Germline CDR1 GTSNPN, CDR2 SVGIG (reference sequence). In DNA, the CDR3 is TGTGCCTGGACTCGGCGGAACTCTGGAAACACCATATATTTT. Translation: CAWTRRNSGNTIYF.

This CDR3 is CATSRGQGFDEQFF. In DNA form, the CDR3 reads TGTGCCACCAGCAGGGGACAGGGATTCGATGAGCAGTTCTTC. The chain recombines TRBV15 with TRBJ2-1; 9 nucleotides align to TRBD1. CDR3 length: 14 residues. V shed 3 bases, J shed 8 bases, and the junction held 5 bases outside the gene matches. Germline V gene sequence: CDR1 LNHNV, CDR2 YYDKDF (reference sequence).

V is TRBV28 and J is TRBJ1-2, with D possibly being TRBD1 (6 bases). The CDR3 has 12 residues. V shed 6 bases and J shed 3 bases, with 8 bases lying between them. CDR1 is MDHEN, CDR2 SYDVKM, per germline. CDR3 bases: TGTGCCAGCAGCCAGGGGTACTATGGCTACACCTTC. It specifies CASSQGYYGYTF.

The V and J genes are TRBV29-1 and TRBJ2-2; 8 bases are a match to TRBD2. With 5 bases clipped from V and 3 bases from J, the junction kept 5 bases outside the gene matches. The CDR3 runs to 14 residues. CDR1 is SQVTM, CDR2 ANQGSEA, per germline. The CDR3 DNA is TGCAGCGTTCGGTCACTAGCGGACACCGGGGAGCTGTTTTTT. Translation: CSVRSLADTGELFF.

The table lists this clone with a count of one. V and J are TRBV7-8 and TRBJ2-5; 8 nucleotides agree with TRBD2. Unmatched junction bases numbered 22, after V lost 5 bases and J lost 5 bases. Germline V gene lookup returns CDR1 SGHVS and CDR2 FQNEAQ. There are 19 residues in the CDR3. The CDR3 loop is CASSLTGGRPASIRETQYF. The CDR3 region has the DNA TGTGCCAGCAGCCTAACGGGAGGGAGGCCGGCCTCGATTCGGGAGACCCAGTACTTC. Using reference TRBV7-8 and TRBJ2-5 for the parts outside the CDR3, the full variable domain is GAGVSQSPRYKVAKRGQDVALRCDPISGHVSLFWYQQALGQGPEFLTYFQNEAQLDKSGLPSDRFFAERPEGSVSTLKIQRTQQEDSAVYLCASSLTGGRPASIRETQYFGPGTRLLVL.

This clone came up once. J is TRBJ2-2 and V is TRBV19; 11 nucleotides line up with TRBD1. Germline V gene lookup returns CDR1 LNHDA and CDR2 SQIVND (reference sequence). V shed 9 bases and J 3 bases; nucleotides not matched to a gene: 3. The length of the CDR3 is 14 residues. CDR3 coding DNA: TGTGCCAGCCGGACAGGGGGCTACACCGGGGAGCTGTTTTTT. It is translated as CASRTGGYTGELFF.

This clone was detected only once. J is TRBJ2-7 and V is TRBV19; 10 nucleotides match TRBD2. The J segment lost 3 bases and the V segment lost 6 bases, leaving 17 bases of the junction unmatched. Germline loops: CDR1 LNHDA, CDR2 SQIVND (reference sequence). This CDR3 contains 18 residues. The CDR3: CASSQSYPTSGAIYEQYF. DNA of the CDR3: TGTGCCAGTAGCCAATCTTACCCCACTAGCGGGGCTATCTACGAGCAGTACTTC.

The V gene is TRBV2, the J gene TRBJ2-2, with D possibly TRBD2 on 5 matching bases. From germline, CDR1 is SNHLY and CDR2 FYNNEI. This CDR3 comprises 15 residues. Trimming shortened V by 2 bases and J by 5 bases, and 12 bases separated the two germline ends. CDR3 loop: CASSESDSQTGELFF. CDR3 nucleotides: TGTGCCAGCAGTGAATCGGACTCCCAAACCGGGGAGCTGTTTTTT.

This chain connects TRBV7-8 to TRBJ2-7; D is unresolved. The V gene lost 5 bases and the J gene lost 6 bases, with 14 bases spanning the gap. Per germline, CDR1 SGHVS and CDR2 FQNEAQ. This CDR3 comprises 13 residues. The CDR3, as DNA: TGTGCCAGCAGCCGTGGCCCCATGGTCGAGCAGTACTTC. This gives the protein CASSRGPMVEQYF.

This clone occurred a few times. The rearrangement uses TRBV4-3 and TRBJ1-4; possible D gene TRBD1, 5 bases. The V end lost 1 base, the J end lost 7 bases, and 16 bases lay between the germline ends. This CDR3 spans 16 amino acids. From germline, CDR1 is LGHNA and CDR2 YSLEER. The CDR3 nucleotides are TGCGCCAGCAGCCAAGTCGAATGGTCCGGGGGTGAAAAACTGTTTTTT. It is translated as CASSQVEWSGGEKLFF.

J is TRBJ1-2 and V is TRBV5-4; the D is unclear. The CDR3 loop spans 14 amino acids. Looked up from germline, CDR1 is SGHNT and CDR2 is YYREEE (reference sequence). The germline V and J ends were trimmed by 3 bases and 2 bases, with 11 bases remaining between them. CDR3 coding DNA: TGTGCCAGCAGCTCCACGACAAGAAACTATGGCTACACCTTC. As protein: CASSSTTRNYGYTF.

The chain recombines TRBV28 with TRBJ1-3; possible D gene TRBD1, 6 bases. Deletions cut 5 bases from V and 1 base from J, with 12 bases between. Germline V CDR1 and CDR2: MDHEN, SYDVKM. The CDR3 sequence is 15 residues long. CDR3 nucleotide sequence: TGTGCCAGCAGTCCGCAGGGGCGTTCTGGAAACACCATATATTTT. Its translation: CASSPQGRSGNTIYF.

The chain links TRBV28 to TRBJ1-3; maybe TRBD1 (5 bases). With 3 bases removed from V and 7 bases from J, the gap between germline ends came to 13 bases. CDR3 length: 14 residues. Germline CDR1 and CDR2: MDHEN and SYDVKM. The CDR3 nucleotides are TGTGCCAGCAGTTTGAATAGCAGGGTCAACACCATATATTTT. This codes for CASSLNSRVNTIYF.

The chain is built from TRBV28 and TRBJ2-7; possibly TRBD2 for D (6 bases). CDR1 is MDHEN and CDR2 is SYDVKM in the germline V gene. This CDR3 contains 16 residues. V lost 4 bases to trimming and J lost 5 bases, with 21 bases between them. The DNA of the CDR3 is TGTGCCAGCAGTTCACTAGCCGGGCCAGGGAGAAACGAGCAGTACTTC. This sequence encodes CASSSLAGPGRNEQYF.

The sample holds a few counts of this clone. CDR3 sequence: CASSPRKSSTGYGYTF. In DNA form, the CDR3 reads TGTGCCAGCAGTCCTAGAAAATCTTCGACAGGCTATGGCTACACCTTC. The chain has TRBV27 and TRBJ1-2; maybe TRBD1 (6 bases). Trimming left V 5 bases short and J 4 bases short, with 20 bases between. Germline values: CDR1 MNHEY, CDR2 SMNVEV (reference sequence). The CDR3 covers 16 residues.

The V call is TRBV29-1, the J call TRBJ1-5; TRBD1 matches 9 bases. After removal of 3 bases from V and 6 bases from J, the junction contained 6 bases not matched to a gene. This CDR3 is built from 14 residues. Germline CDR1 and CDR2: SQVTM and ANQGSEA. This chain's CDR3 is CSVDGGQGSQPQHF. In nucleotides, the CDR3 is TGCAGCGTTGATGGGGGACAGGGAAGTCAGCCCCAGCATTTT.

The chain links TRBV5-1 to TRBJ1-1, with D unresolved. The CDR3 is 13 residues long. Germline values: CDR1 SGHRS, CDR2 YFSETQ. The ends were cut back, 0 bases at V and 7 bases at J, with 10 bases in the middle. The CDR3 spells CASSLDPGDEAFF. In DNA form, the CDR3 reads TGCGCCAGCAGCTTGGACCCCGGGGATGAAGCTTTCTTT. Filled out from reference TRBV5-1 and TRBJ1-1, the complete variable domain reads KAGVTQTPRYLIKTRGQQVTLSCSPISGHRSVSWYQQTPGQGLQFLFEYFSETQRNKGNFPGRFSGRQFSNSRSEMNVSTLELGDSALYLCASSLDPGDEAFFGQGTRLTVV.

The CDR3 DNA reads TGTGCCAGCACCTCTCCAAGTCGCGACGAGCAGTACTTC. Translating gives CASTSPSRDEQYF. The V call is TRBV6-5, the J call TRBJ2-7; the D is unclear. This CDR3 has 13 amino acids. Germline V gene lookup returns CDR1 MNHEY and CDR2 SVGAGI. Deletions cut 7 bases from V and 5 bases from J, with 15 bases between.

V usage is TRBV5-1 and J usage is TRBJ1-1, with 10 bases matching TRBD1. CDR1 SGHRS and CDR2 YFSETQ come from the germline V gene. The CDR3 consists of 15 residues. With 0 bases clipped from V and 4 bases from J, the junction kept 3 bases outside the gene matches. The chain's CDR3 is CASSLGTGGGTEAFF. The CDR3 nucleotides are TGCGCCAGCAGCTTGGGGACAGGGGGAGGCACTGAAGCTTTCTTT.

The rearrangement joins TRBV7-9 to TRBJ1-4; 9 bases agree with TRBD1. The CDR3 length is 16 residues. V gave up 2 bases and J gave up 3 bases; unmatched junction bases: 4. From germline, CDR1 is SEHNR and CDR2 FQNEAQ (reference sequence). This CDR3 is CASSLQGQGPNEKLFF. CDR3 coding DNA: TGTGCCAGCAGCTTACAGGGACAGGGACCTAATGAAAAACTGTTTTTT.

The gene calls are TRBV12-3 or TRBV12-4 and TRBJ1-2; TRBD1 matches at 8 bases. After removal of 5 bases from V and 7 bases from J, the junction contained 6 bases not matched to a gene. This CDR3 contains 13 residues. The CDR3 is CASSRDRGSGYTF. The CDR3 bases are TGTGCCAGCAGTCGCGACAGGGGAAGTGGCTACACCTTC.

The rearrangement joins TRBV5-4 to TRBJ1-2; 7 bases fit TRBD1. This CDR3 has 14 residues. CDR1 and CDR2 from the germline V gene are SGHNT and YYREEE (reference sequence). The V segment lost 2 bases and the J segment 6 bases; nucleotides outside the gene matches: 7. For the CDR3, the DNA is TGTGCCAGCAGCTTCCCAGGGGGATCGAATGGCTACACCTTC. Translation gives CASSFPGGSNGYTF.

This clone was counted once. J is TRBJ2-5 and V is TRBV9, with D maybe TRBD2 (5 bases). V was trimmed by 0 bases and J by 5 bases, leaving 17 bases between them. CDR1 is SGDLS and CDR2 is YYNGEE in the germline V gene. This CDR3 has 16 residues. CDR3 in DNA: TGTGCCAGCAGCGTAGGGGCCCCTACTAGGGCGGAGACCCAGTACTTC. Protein sequence: CASSVGAPTRAETQYF.

The chain combines TRBV7-9 with TRBJ1-1, with a tentative D call TRBD1 (6 bases). Deletions cut 6 bases from V and 8 bases from J, with 19 bases between. This CDR3 has 14 amino acids. Germline CDR1 is SEHNR and CDR2 is FQNEAQ (reference sequence). The CDR3 DNA follows: TGTGCCAGCAGTTTCCTCGGCACAGGGCCAGAAGCTTTCTTT. Amino acids: CASSFLGTGPEAFF.

V gene TRBV11-2 combines with J gene TRBJ2-3; possible D gene TRBD2, 5 bases. V dropped 1 base and J dropped 8 bases, with 7 bases sitting between them. CDR3 length equals 12 residues. The V gene's germline CDR1 is SGHAT and CDR2 FQNNGV. The CDR3 loop is CASSLGRGTQYF. In nucleotides, the CDR3 is TGTGCCAGCAGCTTAGGACGGGGTACGCAGTATTTT.

V and J are TRBV3-1 (or the pseudogene TRBV3-2) and TRBJ2-1; 8 positions agree with TRBD2. The V gene end was trimmed by 0 bases and the J gene end by 13 bases; junction bases not matched to a gene: 5. This CDR3 spans 13 amino acids. CDR1 is LGHDT, CDR2 YNNKEL, per germline (reference sequence). The CDR3 DNA reads TGTGCCAGCAGCCAAGACACGCGGGGGGCTCAGTTCTTC. Translation: CASSQDTRGAQFF.